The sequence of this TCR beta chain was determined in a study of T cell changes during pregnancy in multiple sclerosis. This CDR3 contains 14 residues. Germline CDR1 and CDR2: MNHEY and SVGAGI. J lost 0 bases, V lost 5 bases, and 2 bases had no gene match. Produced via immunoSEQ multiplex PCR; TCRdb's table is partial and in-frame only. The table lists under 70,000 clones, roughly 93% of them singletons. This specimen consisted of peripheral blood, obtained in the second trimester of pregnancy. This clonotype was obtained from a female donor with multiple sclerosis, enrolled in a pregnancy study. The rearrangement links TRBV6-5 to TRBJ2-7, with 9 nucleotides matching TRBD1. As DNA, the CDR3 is TGTGCCAGCAGTCAGACAGGGGGCTCCTACGAGCAGTACTTC. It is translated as CASSQTGGSYEQYF.